One T cell receptor beta chain is described in this entry. The data are from a study of CD8+ T cells in alopecia areata. Looking at the study overall: Patients remained on tofacitinib for 6 to 18 months and then went 6 months without it.

The J segment lost 3 bases and the V segment lost 0 bases, leaving 0 bases of the junction unmatched. The CDR3 sequence is 15 residues long. Per germline, CDR1 SGHRS and CDR2 YFSETQ. Treatment of the sample: oral pan-JAK inhibitor, 5-10 mg twice daily. Following extraction, RNA underwent reverse transcription to cDNA, which served as the sequencing template. Profiling relied on immunoSEQ multiplex PCR, and the TCRdb table lists in-frame clones only, not all of them. The sample shows 80,000 or so clones, approximately 64% of them seen only once. This TCR was recovered from a human donor with alopecia areata. The chain combines TRBV5-1 with TRBJ2-3; the match to TRBD2 covers 11 bases. The sample was CD8+ T cells sorted from blood, taken at week 24, from a patient treated with tofacitinib. The CDR3 loop reads CASSLGLAGTDTQYF. As DNA, the CDR3 is TGCGCCAGCAGCTTGGGACTAGCGGGGACAGATACGCAGTATTTT.